This T cell receptor (beta chain) emerged from a study of T-cell memory formation after mild COVID-19. Study conclusions and caveats: From day 15 to 85, contracting clones were balanced between CD4 and CD8, whereas later expanders leaned toward CD4+.

Using its own MiXCR run on the 5' RACE reads, TCRdb lists one record per CDR3 protein. The sample has about 540,000 distinct CDR3 sequences, 20% seen once. Trimming took off 5 bases at V and 2 bases at J, with 11 bases between the two ends. Germline CDR1 reads SGHAT; CDR2 reads FQNNGV. The CDR3 has 14 amino acids. Worth noting for this clonotype: Its antigen is unidentified.

The sequencing sample was made of PBMCs or a T cell subset sorted from them (not recorded which). The chain combines TRBV11-2 with TRBJ2-3; D is unresolved. This TCR was recovered from an adult woman who had mild COVID-19 (a few samples of this study predate the infection). Cell type and time point are not known. CDR3 coding DNA: TGTGCCAGCAGCCGGATTAGTACCACAGATACGCAGTATTTT. It encodes CASSRISTTDTQYF.